This T cell receptor beta chain was profiled in a study of blood T cell repertoires in COVID-19. Background on the study: There were acute and convalescent COVID-19 samples, and they came from the United States, Italy and Spain. T cells, B-cell-depleted T cells, or PBMCs provided the cDNA or gDNA that served as material.

Trimming took 6 bases from V and 13 from J; bases not matched to a gene: 12. Germline V lookup: CDR1 SGHDN, CDR2 FVKESK. The CDR3 extends over 14 amino acids. The repertoire was sequenced with immunoSEQ multiplex PCR; TCRdb's copy has only in-frame clones and lacks some. The table shows some 40,000 clones, with 69% occurring only once. The receptor was isolated from an elderly man with acute or convalescent COVID-19. The sample was peripheral blood. The chain recombines TRBV14 with TRBJ1-2; TRBD1 agrees at 12 bases. The CDR3 is CASSYTGTGGVCTF. The DNA of the CDR3 is TGTGCCAGCAGTTATACCGGGACAGGGGGCGTGTGCACCTTC.